A single TCR beta chain is shown here with its context. Its cognate antigen has yet to be identified. No per-base quality is available; no much larger clone lies one base away. The 35 to 40 donors, aged 6 to 90 years, were systemically healthy Caucasian individuals from Russia. Approximately 10 milliliters of peripheral blood were collected from each donor into EDTA-treated Vacutainer tubes. Ficoll-Paque density-gradient centrifugation was used to isolate PBMCs, with at least 7 million obtained per sample. Total RNA was extracted from PBMCs with Trizol reagent, with at least 6 micrograms obtained per sample. Naive CD45RAhigh/CD27high T cell percentages were measured by flow cytometry on a PBMC aliquot from every donor. The library came from 5' RACE. Sequenced on an Illumina HiSeq 2500. A second 7 to 11 cycle PCR used a sample-barcoded 5' primer and a J-beta primer mix. A template-switch 5' adaptor carrying 12 random nucleotides introduced a unique molecular identifier onto each TCR beta cDNA molecule. Each sample yielded at least 3 million CDR3-containing paired-end reads. All of the RNA was converted into first-strand cDNA using the Mint cDNA synthesis kit, with a TRBC-specific oligonucleotide serving as the primer. After uracil-DNA glycosylase treatment, a first 18-cycle PCR used universal primers M1SS and BC2_uni_R on all cDNA. The paper's processing steps were these. For normalization, 1 million high-quality reads, each with a distinct molecular identifier, were randomly selected from each sample. Reads with shared molecular identifiers were discarded instead of being binned into consensus sequences. MiTCR, set to a Q25 quality threshold and the strictest error-elimination algorithm, was used for CDR3 identification, clonotype clustering and error correction. Lower-bound total TCR beta diversity was estimated with a nonparametric unseen species model using Euler transformation. TCRdb itself trimmed the public reads at Q25 with fastp, ran MiXCR and retained productive beta chains. Every CDR3 protein is listed once, alongside the most common genes and DNA of its rows. TCRdb's processing, not the authors', yielded these V and J calls. Present in this sample are over 300,000 distinct CDR3 sequences, about 49% of which were seen just once. In total, the top ten clones hold under 65% of the sample.

The record originates from a study of blood T cells in healthy people across ages (dated by TCRdb to between 2015 and 2017). For the study in its entirety: In model experiments, template switching captured roughly one uniquely barcoded TCR beta cDNA molecule for every two T cells. The study measured age-related changes in TCR beta repertoire diversity using deep sequencing normalized with unique cDNA molecular identifiers. Four age groups were formed from the donors: young (average roughly 16 years), middle-aged (approximately 39), aged (62) and long-lived (more than 75). To avoid experimental bias, donors of different ages were distributed randomly across sequencing lanes. Two additional independent replicas of 1 million unique cDNA reads from the same blood draw were analyzed for two donors (one aged 18 to 30 and one aged 80 or older). What the authors observed across the whole study: Total diversity estimates from one million sequenced T cells were considered lower bounds and underestimates. Observed TCR beta diversity correlated strongly with the percentage of naive T cells measured by flow cytometry. As age increased, observed TCR beta diversity per million T cells dropped in a roughly linear way, and a significant reduction was already evident by age about 40. Because the CMV infection status of the donors was unknown, age-related changes in expanded clonotypes may potentially have been confounded. Compared with the aged group, more naive CD4+ T cells, fewer expanded clones and increased TCR diversity were shown by the long-lived group, suggesting age selection. Since profiling was done on bulk unsorted PBMCs, naive and antigen-experienced compartments could not be conclusively compared.

V loses 4 bases at its end and J loses 4 bases; junction bases beyond the gene matches: 12. The CDR3 numbers 15 residues from cysteine through phenylalanine. Only the CDR3 portion is preserved as DNA: 45 bases, with reading frame beginning at the first base. The germline V gene provides CDR1 SQVTM and CDR2 ANQGSEA. Material for sequencing was blood. The source of this sequence is a man in his fifties or sixties in good health. The rearranged chain carries TRBV29-1 and TRBJ2-7; TRBD1 matches 8 bases in the middle. The nucleotide sequence reads as follows: TGCAGCGTTGCCAACGGAGGACAGGGTGGGTACGAGCAGTACTTC. Its product reads: CSVANGGQGGYEQYF.